What follows are 2 T cell receptor beta chains derived from one specimen sequenced in a study of CD8+ T cells in alopecia areata. Isolated RNA was reverse transcribed into cDNA used as the sequencing template. Profiled with immunoSEQ multiplex PCR; TCRdb holds only in-frame clones, not every one. The repertoire holds about 82,000 clones, with 51% as singletons. The sequenced sample was NKG2D-high CD8+ T cells sorted from blood. All receptors derive from a human donor with alopecia areata.

The chain uses TRBV29-1 and TRBJ2-7, with D tentatively TRBD1 (6 bases). Trimming shortened V by 4 bases and J by 3 bases, and 13 bases separated the two germline ends. There are 13 residues in the CDR3. Germline CDR1 reads SQVTM; CDR2 reads ANQGSEA. The CDR3: CSVVLGRGYEQYF. CDR3 nucleotides: TGCAGCGTTGTCTTGGGCAGGGGCTACGAGCAGTACTTC.

This chain uses TRBV30 with TRBJ2-1; D is possibly TRBD2 (5 bases). V was pared by 5 bases and J by 0 bases, with 17 bases between. The CDR3 runs to 16 residues. CDR1 and CDR2 (germline): GTSNPN, SVGIG (reference sequence). Here the CDR3 reads CAWVPTGVSSYNEQFF. The CDR3 bases are TGTGCCTGGGTCCCCACCGGGGTCAGCTCCTACAATGAGCAGTTCTTC.